The source of this T cell receptor (beta chain) is a study of regulatory T cells in long-lasting Graves disease. Combining iRepertoire HTBI primers with Arm-PCR of CDR3 regions, the authors built TCR beta libraries. TCRdb re-analysed the multiplex PCR reads in MiXCR, keeping a single row per CDR3 protein. The sample holds 400,000 to 450,000 distinct CDR3 sequences, 23% seen once. The J segment lost 1 base and the V segment lost 1 base, leaving 7 bases of the junction unmatched. CDR1 and CDR2 from the germline V gene are LGHNA and YSLEER. The CDR3 is made up of 17 amino acids. Worth noting for this clonotype: Antigen specificity is unknown.

Documented time point: persistent/refractory GD, antithyroid drugs over 5 years with positive TRAb. TCR sequences were obtained from RNA taken from PBMCs. Study outcomes and limitations: Owing to a sample size that was small, accuracy may have been reduced. With persistent disease, TRBV28, TRBJ1-2 and TRBJ2-5 were the favored segments. Persistent cases of Graves' showed reduced TCR diversity relative to newly diagnosed patients.

The sequence was obtained from a female donor with Graves disease. Sequenced here: peripheral blood mononuclear cells (PBMCs), sampled when the disease was refractory, from a patient treated with antithyroid drugs. V usage is TRBV4-3 and J usage is TRBJ2-5, with TRBD1 identical over 9 bases. CDR3 loop: CASSQGSTGGGQETQYF. CDR3 DNA: TGCGCCAGCAGCCAAGGCTCCACAGGGGGCGGCCAAGAGACCCAGTACTTC.